This T cell receptor beta chain was documented in a study of blood T cells in healthy people across ages. The authors ran a second PCR of roughly 6 to 12 cycles using a sample-barcoded 5' primer and a J-beta primer mix. Using its own MiXCR run on the 5' RACE reads, TCRdb lists one record per CDR3 protein. The sample consists of approximately 770,000 distinct CDR3 sequences, about three fifths of them appearing once. V was cut by 3 bases and J by 0 bases, with 14 bases left in between. Germline V gene lookup returns CDR1 SGHRS and CDR2 YFSETQ. There are 16 residues in the CDR3. Sequencing was carried out using blood. The clonotype was recovered from a man younger than 40 in good health. The V gene is TRBV5-1, the J gene TRBJ2-3; tentatively, D is TRBD1 or TRBD2 (6 bases each). CDR3 DNA: TGCGCCAGCAGCTGGGGGGCCTCCGTTAGCACAGATACGCAGTATTTT. Its protein is CASSWGASVSTDTQYF. The full variable domain, with the rest looked up from reference TRBV5-1 and TRBJ2-3, is KAGVTQTPRYLIKTRGQQVTLSCSPISGHRSVSWYQQTPGQGLQFLFEYFSETQRNKGNFPGRFSGRQFSNSRSEMNVSTLELGDSALYLCASSWGASVSTDTQYFGPGTRLTVL.